This T cell receptor (beta chain) came from a study of a mutant IDH1 vaccine in newly diagnosed glioma (dated by TCRdb to the early 2020s). General notes on the study: Across visits V03 through V10, patients got a total of eight vaccinations, given in weeks 1, 3, 5, 7, 11, 15, 19 and 23. Prior to enrollment, standard therapy consisting of radiotherapy alone, temozolomide alone, or radiochemotherapy with temozolomide had been administered to patients, with the combination being received by most patients. Longitudinal TCRB deep sequencing was done for some 26 treated patients, wherever samples were available for exploratory analyses. Peripheral blood was drawn at six visits: V03 (baseline), V05, V07, V10, V12 and V13. Of the 25 to 40 treated patients, approximately 62% were male and approximately 38% were female, and the mean age was approximately 40 years. Vaccination started 4-6 weeks after radiotherapy alone, or was given together with temozolomide cycles in the groups whose treatment included chemotherapy.

From V the trimming removes 4 bases and from J it removes 6 bases, while the gene matches leave 7 bases of the junction unaccounted for. Taken from the germline V gene, the CDR1 and CDR2 loops are SNHLY and FYNNEI. The CDR3 spans 15 residues, from the cysteine through the phenylalanine. Of all the DNA, just the CDR3 is kept, 45 bases in frame from base 1. On this clone itself: The antigen it recognizes is unknown. Base qualities were left out, and no much larger clone turns up one base away.

Explained via the paper, the time point label denotes: week 23, last vaccination. Each vaccine dose, consisting of 300 ug of a 20-mer mutant IDH1 peptide in Montanide, was administered subcutaneously with topical imiquimod. Donors had newly diagnosed WHO grade 3 or 4 IDH1-mutant astrocytomas with loss of nuclear ATRX. The samples were drawn from NOA16, a multicentre, single-arm, open-label phase I trial in Germany that tested a mutant IDH1 peptide vaccine in humans for the first time. Genomic DNA for TCRB sequencing was extracted from EDTA blood using the DNeasy Blood and Tissue Kit. Library generation was performed with the immunoSEQ multiplex PCR assay. Rearranged TCR beta chain sequences were amplified with the hsTCRB Kit following the manufacturer's protocol. TCRB libraries were sequenced on an Illumina MiSeq. Concerning the study's data processing: The kit vendor's proprietary platform handled demultiplexing, trimming and gene mapping. Sourced from immuneACCESS, this table was stored by TCRdb with only in-frame sequences that have V and J called. A share of the clones is absent; for the studies checked, an unresolved V gene accounts for under half, and the remainder has no known explanation. That table supplies the V and J calls and clone size; D and trimming were determined from the DNA. Here the sample has approximately 60,000 clones; 80% to 85% occur a single time. The ten largest account for around 8.4% of the sample.

General conclusions and limits of the study: PBMC samples for TCRB deep sequencing were selected based on availability. Vaccine-induced immune responses across multiple MHC alleles were detected in 90% to 95% of patients. The authors stated that sample limitations prevented analyses of patient blood samples from being reproduced. Changes in the top peripheral T cell clonotypes picked up by TCRB sequencing did not appear to be linked to pseudoprogression.

The sequencing used PBMCs, collected from a glioma patient whose treatment included an IDH1 peptide vaccine. This sequence uses TRBV2 and TRBJ2-1; TRBD2 agrees with 9 junctional bases. The sequence derives from a middle-aged woman with glioma. Some clones in this sample may be carry-over from other donors' samples. The CDR3 in this case is CASSAVSGGINEQFF. The DNA sequence reads TGTGCCAGCAGTGCTGTGAGCGGGGGGATCAATGAGCAGTTCTTC.